This T cell receptor (beta chain) came from a study of T cell responses to AZD1222 COVID-19 vaccine. Findings and limits, study-wide: Repertoire collection took place solely once the T cell response had peaked. Regions left unmutated in variants are reportedly the target of nearly half of spike-specific TCRs. Donors skewed white British and female; clonal diversity was possibly underestimated.

The CDR3 spans 17 residues. The assay was immunoSEQ multiplex PCR, and TCRdb's table has in-frame clones only and misses some. The sample lists about 180,000 clones; 75% to 95% were seen once. Notes on this clone: Its antigen is as yet unknown.

The receptor was isolated from an adult in good health. This sample comprised peripheral blood, obtained on day 0 of AZD1222 vaccination. The chain links TRBV21-1 to TRBJ2-2; TRBD1 was called by the table and not checked on the DNA. TRBV21-1 is termed a pseudogene. The CDR3 region is CASSKLGTGANTGELFF. The CDR3, as DNA: TGTGCCAGCAGCAAACTCGGGACAGGGGCGAACACCGGGGAGCTGTTTTTT.